Listed below are T cell receptor beta chains from one sample, sequenced in a study of metastatic and nonmetastatic thyroid tumors. TCRdb re-called the PCR reads with MiXCR. The table records tens of thousands of clones, 20% to 25% of them present only once. The sample was blood. The receptor set was obtained from a female donor with papillary thyroid cancer or a benign thyroid nodule (not recorded which). Some clones in this sample may be carry-over from other donors' samples. CDR3s include the opening cysteine and the closing phenylalanine or tryptophan. Fields, in order: V gene, D gene, clone size, J gene, CDR3 protein, CDR3 DNA. D genes are given only for firm matches. A clone size is listed for some rows: how often the clone was seen (once, few, many), or a class if it is expanded.

TRBV20-1	TRBD2	many	TRBJ2-3	CSARLVAGEYTDTQYF	TGCAGTGCTAGGTTAGTAGCGGGGGAATACACAGATACGCAGTATTTT
TRBV12-5	TRBD1	many	TRBJ2-1	CASGLPGTAEQFF	TGTGCTAGTGGTCTCCCCGGGACAGCAGAGCAGTTCTTC
TRBV20-1	TRBD2	few	TRBJ2-1	CSARPQSTSGSHEQFF	TGCAGTGCTAGACCCCAAAGTACTAGCGGGAGCCATGAGCAGTTCTTC
TRBV7-3	-	-	TRBJ2-7	CASSSGPIGVYEQYF	TGTGCCAGCAGCTCAGGACCAATAGGGGTCTACGAGCAGTACTTC
TRBV10-2	-	medium-sized	TRBJ1-1	CASSDRGMRGTEAFF	TGCGCCAGCAGTGATCGCGGGATGAGGGGGACTGAAGCTTTCTTT
TRBV12-3/TRBV12-4	TRBD2	many	TRBJ2-3	CASSRGGDTQYF	TGTGCCAGCAGTCGCGGGGGGGATACGCAGTATTTT
TRBV7-9	-	many	TRBJ1-1	CASSPLNTEAFF	TGTGCCAGCAGCCCCCTCAACACTGAAGCTTTCTTT
TRBV5-6	TRBD2	many	TRBJ2-7	CASSVAGAWEQYF	TGTGCCAGCAGCGTAGCGGGAGCGTGGGAGCAGTACTTC
TRBV10-3	-	few	TRBJ1-6	CAIRPDPNSPLHF	TGTGCCATCAGGCCCGACCCTAATTCACCCCTCCACTTT
TRBV30	-	many	TRBJ2-7	CAWSVLNGGYEQYF	TGTGCCTGGAGTGTACTAAATGGGGGCTACGAGCAGTACTTC
TRBV11-1	-	many	TRBJ2-3	CASSLERGSGATQYF	TGTGCCAGCAGCTTAGAACGGGGATCTGGGGCGACGCAGTATTTT
TRBV4-1	-	many	TRBJ1-2	CASSPTAGENYGYTF	TGCGCCAGCAGCCCTACTGCAGGGGAAAACTATGGCTACACCTTC
TRBV6-2/TRBV6-3	-	few	TRBJ2-3	CASSYEAGTDTQYF	TGTGCCAGCAGTTACGAGGCGGGGACAGATACGCAGTATTTT
TRBV19	-	-	TRBJ2-7	CASSRLPSGDYEHYF	TGTGCCAGTAGTAGGCTTCCCTCAGGGGACTACGAGCATTACTTC
TRBV3-1	-	-	TRBJ2-7	CASSPLSETSYEQYF	TGTGCCAGCAGCCCCCTCTCCGAGACCTCCTACGAGCAGTACTTC
TRBV19	-	-	TRBJ2-7	CATGARGNEQYF	TGTGCCACCGGGGCTCGGGGTAACGAGCAGTACTTC
TRBV12-3/TRBV12-4	-	medium-sized	TRBJ1-2	CASSLGARAYGYTF	TGTGCCAGCAGTTTAGGTGCTCGCGCCTATGGCTACACCTTC
TRBV5-1	TRBD1	many	TRBJ2-7	CASSLDRGYEQYF	TGCGCCAGCAGCCTGGACAGGGGTTACGAGCAGTACTTC
TRBV30	TRBD1	many	TRBJ2-2	CAWTSGTGWTGELFF	TGTGCCTGGACCTCCGGGACAGGGTGGACCGGGGAGCTGTTTTTT
TRBV11-2	-	-	TRBJ2-2	CASSSQEGSFTGELFF	TGTGCCAGCAGCTCGCAGGAGGGTTCGTTCACCGGGGAGCTGTTTTTT
TRBV19	TRBD1	-	TRBJ1-4	CASTPGTGVLGEDEKLFF	TGTGCCAGTACCCCCGGGACAGGGGTCCTAGGGGAGGATGAAAAACTGTTTTTT
TRBV6-2/TRBV6-3	-	few	TRBJ1-1	CASSYAGVRGEAFF	TGTGCCAGCAGTTACGCAGGGGTGAGGGGTGAAGCTTTCTTT
TRBV6-2/TRBV6-3	-	many	TRBJ1-2	CATCKDRKFYGCTF	-
TRBV19	-	-	TRBJ2-1	CASSGKTSSQQDEQFF	TGTGCCAGTAGTGGAAAGACTAGTTCCCAACAGGATGAGCAGTTCTTC
TRBV6-2/TRBV6-3	-	few	TRBJ1-6	CASSYKADRSLHF	TGTGCCAGCAGTTACAAGGCAGACCGAAGCCTCCACTTT
TRBV7-9	-	-	TRBJ2-3	CASPDTQYF	TGTGCCAGCCCAGATACGCAGTATTTT
TRBV12-3/TRBV12-4	TRBD1	-	TRBJ1-4	CASSRQGRELFF	TGTGCCAGCAGCCGACAGGGACGAGAACTGTTTTTT
TRBV4-2	-	many	TRBJ1-6	CASSQDLTVTYNSPLHF	TGTGCCAGCAGCCAAGACCTCACAGTCACCTATAATTCACCCCTCCACTTT
TRBV6-5	-	-	TRBJ2-7	CASTPLAAPETAGSEQYF	TGTGCCAGCACCCCCCTCGCTGCGCCCGAGACAGCTGGTTCGGAGCAGTACTTC
TRBV6-1	TRBD2	-	TRBJ2-1	CASSAGGGEQFF	TGTGCCAGCAGCGCGGGAGGGGGTGAGCAGTTCTTC
TRBV30	-	-	TRBJ1-2	CAWSWRGVYTF	TGTGCCTGGAGTTGGAGGGGGGTCTACACCTTC
TRBV5-1	-	few	TRBJ1-2	CASSLAGTLGYGYTF	TGCGCCAGCAGCTTGGCCGGGACGTTGGGCTATGGCTACACCTTC
TRBV28	-	many	TRBJ1-4	CASSRGGQRTEKLFF	TGTGCCAGCAGTCGGGGGGGACAAAGGACTGAAAAACTGTTTTTT
TRBV20-1	TRBD2	many	TRBJ2-3	CSARSFSSGGGTQYF	TGCAGTGCTAGGTCCTTTAGTAGCGGGGGGGGTACGCAGTATTTT
TRBV5-6	-	many	TRBJ1-2	CASSLASYGYTF	TGTGCCAGCAGCTTGGCAAGCTATGGCTACACCTTC
TRBV29-1	TRBD2	-	TRBJ2-7	CSVVIGTGGEQYF	TGCAGCGTTGTGATCGGCACCGGGGGGGAGCAGTACTTC
TRBV6-5	-	few	TRBJ1-5	CASSWGNNQRQNF	TGTGCCAGCAGTTGGGGGAACAATCAGCGCCAGAATTTT
TRBV28	TRBD1	medium-sized	TRBJ2-2	CASSGSRTGVYTGELFF	TGTGCCAGCAGTGGGTCTCGGACAGGGGTGTACACCGGGGAGCTGTTTTTT
TRBV24-1	-	few	TRBJ2-2	CATSDQSDRNTGELFF	TGTGCCACCAGTGACCAGAGTGACAGGAACACCGGGGAGCTGTTTTTT
TRBV7-2	-	-	TRBJ2-7	CASSLGQIYEQYF	TGTGCCAGCAGCTTAGGGCAGATCTACGAGCAGTACTTC
TRBV20-1	-	many	TRBJ2-2	CSARDPSTTGELFF	TGCAGTGCTAGAGACCCCAGTACTACCGGGGAGCTGTTTTTT